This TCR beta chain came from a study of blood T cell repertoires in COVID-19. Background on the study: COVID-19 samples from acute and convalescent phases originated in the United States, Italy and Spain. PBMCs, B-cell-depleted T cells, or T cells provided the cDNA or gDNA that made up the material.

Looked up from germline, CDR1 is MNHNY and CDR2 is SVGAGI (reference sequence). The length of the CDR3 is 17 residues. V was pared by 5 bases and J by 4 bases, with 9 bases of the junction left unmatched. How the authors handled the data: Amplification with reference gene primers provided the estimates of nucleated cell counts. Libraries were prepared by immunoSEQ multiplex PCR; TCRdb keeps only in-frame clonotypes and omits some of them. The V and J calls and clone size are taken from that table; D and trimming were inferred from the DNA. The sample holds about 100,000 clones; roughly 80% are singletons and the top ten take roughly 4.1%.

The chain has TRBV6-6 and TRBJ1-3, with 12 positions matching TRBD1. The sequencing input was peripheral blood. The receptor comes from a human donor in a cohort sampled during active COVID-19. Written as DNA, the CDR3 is TGTGCCAGCAGTCGAACGGGACAGGGGGCGCCGGGAAACACCATATATTTT. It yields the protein CASSRTGQGAPGNTIYF.